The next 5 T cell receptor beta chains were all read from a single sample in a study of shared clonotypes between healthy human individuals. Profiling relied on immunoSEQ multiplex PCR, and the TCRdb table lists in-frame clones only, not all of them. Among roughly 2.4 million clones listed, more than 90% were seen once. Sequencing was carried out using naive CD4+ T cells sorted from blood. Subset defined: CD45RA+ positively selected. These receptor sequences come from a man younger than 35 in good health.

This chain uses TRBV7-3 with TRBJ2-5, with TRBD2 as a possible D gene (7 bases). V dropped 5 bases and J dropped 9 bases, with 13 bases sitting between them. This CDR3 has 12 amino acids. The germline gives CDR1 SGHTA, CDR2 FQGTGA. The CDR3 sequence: CASSTRGGAQYF. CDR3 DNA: TGTGCCAGCAGCACCAGGGGAGGGGCCCAGTACTTC.

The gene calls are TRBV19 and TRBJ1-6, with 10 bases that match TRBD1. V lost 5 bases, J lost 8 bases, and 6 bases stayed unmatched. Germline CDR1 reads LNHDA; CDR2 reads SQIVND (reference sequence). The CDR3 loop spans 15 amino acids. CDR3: CASSGQGVYDSPLHF. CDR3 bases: TGTGCCAGTAGTGGACAGGGGGTTTATGATTCACCCCTCCACTTT.

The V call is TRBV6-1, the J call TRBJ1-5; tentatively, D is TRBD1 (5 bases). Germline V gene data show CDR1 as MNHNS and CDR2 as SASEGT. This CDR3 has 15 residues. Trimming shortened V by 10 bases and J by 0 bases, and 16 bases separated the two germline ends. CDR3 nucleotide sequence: TGTGCCACCACTTGGGGCCCGATTAGCAATCAGCCCCAGCATTTT. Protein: CATTWGPISNQPQHF.

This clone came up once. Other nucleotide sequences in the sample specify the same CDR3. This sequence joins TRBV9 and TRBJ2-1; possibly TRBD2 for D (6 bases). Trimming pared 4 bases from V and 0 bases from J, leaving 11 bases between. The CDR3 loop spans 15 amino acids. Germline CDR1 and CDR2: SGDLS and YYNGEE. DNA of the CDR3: TGTGCCAGCAGCAGGGACGGGAGCTCCTACAATGAGCAGTTCTTC. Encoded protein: CASSRDGSSYNEQFF.

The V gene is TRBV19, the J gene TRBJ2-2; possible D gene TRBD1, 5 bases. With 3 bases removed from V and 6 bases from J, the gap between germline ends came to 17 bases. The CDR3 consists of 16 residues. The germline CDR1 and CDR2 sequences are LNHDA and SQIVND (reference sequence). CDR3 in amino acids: CASSMAGFGAAGELFF. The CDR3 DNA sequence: TGTGCCAGTAGTATGGCAGGGTTTGGTGCGGCCGGGGAGCTGTTTTTT.